This T cell receptor beta chain emerged from a study of cytomegalovirus exposure and HLA in healthy donors. Study summary: Earlier, almost 120 million unique TCR beta sequences were recovered from around 180 million T cells by an analysis.

Primers: 60 Vbeta forward and 13 Jbeta reverse. Sequenced by immunoSEQ multiplex PCR; TCRdb stores in-frame clones only, minus some. The sample holds 100,000 to 150,000 clones; about two thirds are singletons and the top ten take approximately 4.8%. Per germline, CDR1 MGHRA and CDR2 YSYEKL. Trimming pared 0 bases from V and 4 bases from J, leaving 11 bases between. This CDR3 region has 15 residues. General study findings and limits: It was taken for granted in presence/absence analyses that sequencing depth across donors was roughly uniform.

Concerning this clone: Its antigen is currently unknown.

Sequenced: PBMCs. The chain joins TRBV4-1 to TRBJ2-3, with D tentatively TRBD2 (7 bases). The clonotype originates from a man aged 55 to 70 in good health and CMV-seropositive. The CDR3 sequence: CASSQDGGGSDTQYF. DNA of the CDR3: TGCGCCAGCAGCCAAGATGGGGGGGGCTCAGATACGCAGTATTTT.